The 26 T cell receptor beta chains below come from one sample, sequenced in a study of follicular helper T cells after annual influenza vaccination. TCRdb keeps only in-frame clones here, not all; method: immunoSEQ multiplex PCR. The repertoire holds some 1,500 clones, with more than 60% as singletons. As for time point: 2015-2016 season, 7 days after influenza vaccination. The sequences come from CXCR5+ CD38+ circulating T follicular helper cells from blood, collected 7 days after influenza vaccination. Documented subset: circulating Tfh, non-naive CD4+CXCR5+PD-1+ (ICOS+CD38+ or ICOS-CD38-). Every receptor here comes from an adult who received the influenza vaccine.

V and J are TRBV28 and TRBJ2-7; 8 bases are shared with TRBD1. The CDR3 runs 14 residues. V trimming: 7 bases; J trimming: 5 bases; junction bases outside the gene matches: 10. Per germline, CDR1 MDHEN and CDR2 SYDVKM. The CDR3 nucleotides are TGTGCCAGCATAAACTCCGGACAGGGCGACGAGCAGTACTTC. This gives the protein CASINSGQGDEQYF. The whole variable domain, remainder taken from reference TRBV28 and TRBJ2-7, is DVKVTQSSRYLVKRTGEKVFLECVQDMDHENMFWYRQDPGLGLRLIYFSYDVKMKEKGDIPEGYSVSREKKERFSLILESASTNQTSMYLCASINSGQGDEQYFGPGTRLTVT.

In its sample, this clone ranks as large. V and J are TRBV27 and TRBJ2-7; D gene uncertain. Germline CDR1 is MNHEY and CDR2 is SMNVEV (reference sequence). The CDR3 sequence is 13 residues long. V lost 7 bases, J lost 2 bases, and 12 bases lay in between. The CDR3 protein is CASMNSNTYEQYF. CDR3 DNA: TGTGCCAGCATGAACAGCAATACCTACGAGCAGTACTTC.

J is TRBJ2-5 and V is TRBV18; possibly TRBD2 for D (7 bases). The CDR3 sequence is 13 residues long. The V gene lost 6 bases and the J gene lost 5 bases, with 13 bases spanning the gap. The germline V gene has CDR1 KGHSH and CDR2 LQKENI. This CDR3 is CASSAGARETQYF. CDR3 DNA sequence: TGTGCCAGCTCGGCGGGGGCGAGGGAGACCCAGTACTTC.

V gene TRBV7-3 combines with J gene TRBJ2-7, with 8 bases identical to TRBD2. The V gene's germline CDR1 is SGHTA and CDR2 FQGTGA. The J segment lost 6 bases and the V segment lost 4 bases, leaving 11 bases of the junction unmatched. CDR3 length: 15 residues. The CDR3 DNA follows: TGTGCCAGCAGCTGGGGAGCGGGAGAGTCATCCGAGCAGTACTTC. Protein sequence: CASSWGAGESSEQYF.

The V call is TRBV27, the J call TRBJ2-7; a weak D match, TRBD2 (6 bases). From germline, CDR1 is MNHEY and CDR2 SMNVEV (reference sequence). This CDR3 is 11 amino acids long. V was cut by 7 bases and J by 6 bases, with 10 bases left in between. The CDR3 sequence: CASTGGREQYF. DNA for the CDR3: TGTGCCAGCACCGGGGGACGCGAGCAGTACTTC.

This clone was seen a handful of times. The V and J genes are TRBV5-4 and TRBJ2-7; 9 bases line up with TRBD1. The CDR3 consists of 15 residues. Germline V CDR1 and CDR2: SGHNT, YYREEE (reference sequence). The ends lost 0 bases at V and 4 bases at J; junction bases unmatched: 5. This chain's CDR3 is CASSLGQGGPYEQYF. The CDR3 region has the DNA TGTGCCAGCAGCTTGGGACAGGGGGGCCCTTACGAGCAGTACTTC.

This clone has just a few counts. This chain connects TRBV6-6 to TRBJ1-1; D possibly corresponds to TRBD1 (6 bases). Germline CDR1 reads MNHNY; CDR2 reads SVGAGI (reference sequence). The germline V and J ends were trimmed by 4 bases and 0 bases, with 12 bases remaining between them. This CDR3 spans 15 amino acids. The CDR3 loop is CASSSPTGLNTEAFF. Written as DNA, the CDR3 is TGTGCCAGCAGTTCGCCGACAGGTTTGAACACTGAAGCTTTCTTT.

This clone was counted only a few times. The J gene is TRBJ1-4, the V gene TRBV7-9, with TRBD1 as a possible D gene (6 bases). V was cut by 5 bases and J by 10 bases, with 11 bases left in between. The germline gives CDR1 SEHNR, CDR2 FQNEAQ (reference sequence). The CDR3 is 12 residues long. The CDR3 is CASSEGEGKLFF. For the CDR3, the DNA is TGTGCCAGCAGCGAGGGGGAAGGAAAACTGTTTTTT.

As DNA, the CDR3 is TGTGCCAGCAGCTTTAGCGGGATTTTAACCGAGCAGTACTTC. Its translation: CASSFSGILTEQYF. V and J are TRBV7-2 and TRBJ2-7, with 8 nucleotides matching TRBD2. Germline CDR1 reads SGHTA; CDR2 reads FQGNSA. The J segment lost 6 bases and the V segment lost 3 bases, leaving 7 bases of the junction unmatched. This CDR3 spans 14 amino acids.

CDR3 sequence (DNA): TGCGCCAGCAGCTTGGTGTCAGGTGGTGGAGAGACCCAGTACTTC. Protein sequence: CASSLVSGGGETQYF. V is TRBV5-1 and J is TRBJ2-5; D is uncertain. The germline CDR1 and CDR2 sequences are SGHRS and YFSETQ. CDR3 length: 15 residues. V lost 0 bases to trimming and J lost 4 bases, with 13 bases between them.

Judged by abundance, this clone is large. The chain employs TRBV27 and TRBJ1-5; D gene uncertain. The CDR3 length is 13 residues. Germline values: CDR1 MNHEY, CDR2 SMNVEV (reference sequence). Trimming cost V 2 bases and J 1 base, with 3 bases left between them. This CDR3 reads CASSLDSNQPQHF. CDR3 in DNA: TGTGCCAGCAGTTTAGACAGCAATCAGCCCCAGCATTTT.

V and J are TRBV28 and TRBJ1-2, with 7 bases lining up with TRBD1. The germline gives CDR1 MDHEN, CDR2 SYDVKM. The CDR3 sequence is 14 residues long. V lost 4 bases to trimming and J lost 3 bases; unmatched junction nucleotides: 5. The CDR3: CASSSWDRDYGYTF. CDR3 sequence (DNA): TGTGCCAGCAGTTCATGGGACAGAGACTATGGCTACACCTTC.

This clone was observed a handful of times. The chain joins TRBV5-8 to TRBJ1-2, with D uncertain. V lost 0 bases and J lost 3, with 9 bases in between. Germline CDR1 is SGHTS and CDR2 is YDEGEE. The CDR3 is made up of 14 amino acids. The CDR3 spells CASSLVGTDYGYTF. CDR3 nucleotide sequence: TGTGCCAGCAGCTTGGTAGGCACCGACTATGGCTACACCTTC.

The rearrangement links TRBV28 to TRBJ2-7; the D gene is possibly TRBD1 (6 bases). This CDR3 is 13 amino acids long. V lost 5 bases and J lost 2, with 10 bases in between. The germline CDR1 and CDR2 sequences are MDHEN and SYDVKM. The CDR3: CASSKGGPYEQYF. The CDR3 coding sequence is TGTGCCAGCAGTAAAGGGGGTCCCTACGAGCAGTACTTC.

This chain links TRBV6-6 with TRBJ2-7, with 9 bases lining up with TRBD2. The CDR3 has 16 amino acids. Unmatched junction bases numbered 5, after V lost 0 bases and J lost 2 bases. Germline CDR1 is MNHNY and CDR2 is SVGAGI (reference sequence). CDR3 DNA sequence: TGTGCCAGCAGTTACTCGAGTGGCGGGAGGGCCTACGAGCAGTACTTC. It codes for CASSYSSGGRAYEQYF.

V gene TRBV4-2 combines with J gene TRBJ2-5; a weak D match, TRBD2 (6 bases). V lost 0 bases, J lost 3 bases, and 14 bases lay in between. The CDR3 loop spans 16 amino acids. Per germline, CDR1 LGHNA and CDR2 YNFKEQ. The CDR3 is CASSQDGVRREETQYF. CDR3 coding DNA: TGTGCCAGCAGCCAAGATGGCGTAAGGAGGGAAGAGACCCAGTACTTC.

This clone was seen only a few times. J is TRBJ1-5 and V is TRBV7-9, with 10 bases that match TRBD1. This CDR3 has 17 amino acids. J was trimmed by 0 bases and V by 5 bases; bases with no gene match: 7. The V gene's germline CDR1 is SEHNR and CDR2 FQNEAQ (reference sequence). CDR3 DNA: TGTGCCAGCAGCCCCGGGACAGGGGTTAATAGCAATCAGCCCCAGCATTTT. This translates into CASSPGTGVNSNQPQHF. Full variable domain (rest looked up from reference TRBV7-9 and TRBJ1-5): DTGVSQNPRHKITKRGQNVTFRCDPISEHNRLYWYRQTLGQGPEFLTYFQNEAQLEKSRLLSDRFSAERPKGSFSTLEIQRTEQGDSAMYLCASSPGTGVNSNQPQHFGDGTRLSIL.

The chain recombines TRBV5-1 with TRBJ1-4; 8 positions match TRBD1. J gave up 3 bases and V 0 bases, and 7 bases lay outside the gene matches. The CDR3 is made up of 17 amino acids. The germline V gene has CDR1 SGHRS and CDR2 YFSETQ. CDR3 sequence: CASSLGTGWGANEKLFF. The CDR3 DNA reads TGCGCCAGCAGCTTGGGGACAGGGTGGGGAGCTAATGAAAAACTGTTTTTT.

The chain is built from TRBV28 and TRBJ1-3; D not certain. The CDR3 spans 13 residues. CDR1 is MDHEN and CDR2 is SYDVKM in the germline V gene. With 7 bases removed from V and 0 bases from J, the gap between germline ends came to 7 bases. The CDR3 loop is CASTLSSGNTIYF. CDR3 bases: TGTGCCAGCACCTTATCCTCTGGAAACACCATATATTTT.

The rearrangement joins TRBV6-1 to TRBJ1-1, with D perhaps matching TRBD1 (6 bases). Trimming removed 2 bases from V and 6 bases from J, with 25 bases in between. CDR3 length equals 18 residues. CDR1 is MNHNS and CDR2 is SASEGT in the germline V gene. The CDR3 loop is CASSELGGQGIFSAEAFF. CDR3 sequence (DNA): TGTGCCAGCAGTGAACTAGGTGGGCAGGGGATTTTTAGTGCTGAAGCTTTCTTT.

V is TRBV5-1 and J is TRBJ2-1, with 7 nucleotides matching TRBD2. J was trimmed by 2 bases and V by 4 bases; bases with no gene match: 6. This CDR3 spans 15 amino acids. Germline CDR1 reads SGHRS; CDR2 reads YFSETQ. This CDR3 reads CASSGEGPPYNEQFF. The CDR3 coding sequence is TGCGCCAGCAGCGGGGAGGGCCCCCCCTACAATGAGCAGTTCTTC.

The chain combines TRBV6-4 with TRBJ1-2; D not certain. With 10 bases removed from V and 3 bases from J, the gap between germline ends came to 12 bases. This CDR3 is 12 amino acids long. Germline V gene lookup returns CDR1 MRHNA and CDR2 SNTAGT. CDR3 nucleotides: TGTGCCACGCGGGAGGGAGACTATGGCTACACCTTC. This gives the protein CATREGDYGYTF.

This clone has just a few counts. The V gene is TRBV5-1, the J gene TRBJ1-2; D ambiguous. There are 14 residues in the CDR3. Germline V lookup: CDR1 SGHRS, CDR2 YFSETQ. Trimming pared 4 bases from V and 4 bases from J, leaving 14 bases between. This chain's CDR3 is CASSLAEGAYGYTF. As DNA, the CDR3 is TGCGCCAGCAGCCTTGCGGAGGGTGCCTATGGCTACACCTTC. The full variable domain, rest sourced from reference TRBV5-1 and TRBJ1-2, is KAGVTQTPRYLIKTRGQQVTLSCSPISGHRSVSWYQQTPGQGLQFLFEYFSETQRNKGNFPGRFSGRQFSNSRSEMNVSTLELGDSALYLCASSLAEGAYGYTFGSGTRLTVV.

The table lists this clone with a count of one. CDR3 sequence (DNA): TGCGCCAGCGGCCCTGCGGGGTCTTACGAGCAGTACTTC. Encoded protein: CASGPAGSYEQYF. This sequence joins TRBV5-1 and TRBJ2-7; perhaps TRBD2 as D (6 bases). V lost 7 bases, J lost 4 bases, and 15 bases lay in between. This CDR3 region has 13 residues. Looked up from germline, CDR1 is SGHRS and CDR2 is YFSETQ.

V usage is TRBV11-2 and J usage is TRBJ2-3; 12 bases are a match to TRBD1. CDR3 length: 16 amino acids. J lost 5 bases, V lost 4 bases, and 7 bases had no gene match. Germline V lookup: CDR1 SGHAT, CDR2 FQNNGV. The CDR3 spells CASSYQGQGAGDTQYF. CDR3 in DNA: TGTGCCAGCAGCTACCAGGGACAGGGGGCAGGAGATACGCAGTATTTT.

This clone has a handful of counts. The chain joins TRBV4-2 to TRBJ2-7; TRBD2 might be the D (7 bases). The ends were cut back, 3 bases at V and 0 bases at J, with 18 bases in the middle. The CDR3 spans 17 residues. Looked up from germline, CDR1 is LGHNA and CDR2 is YNFKEQ. This CDR3 reads CASSQASGGRSSYEQYF. CDR3 DNA: TGTGCCAGCAGCCAGGCCTCGGGGGGCCGGAGCTCCTACGAGCAGTACTTC.